The 20 T cell receptor beta chains in this list originate from one sample, sequenced in a study of cytomegalovirus exposure and HLA in healthy donors. PCR used 60 Vbeta primers and 13 Jbeta primers. TCRdb's table, derived via immunoSEQ multiplex PCR, lists solely in-frame clones and lacks some. The sample has about 160,000 clones, about four fifths seen once. Material for sequencing was PBMCs. These TCRs come from a woman aged 50 to 60 in good health and CMV-seronegative.

The CDR3 sequence is CASSTSPGGVYEQYF. Here the CDR3 DNA reads TGCGCCAGCAGCACCTCCCCGGGGGGCGTTTACGAGCAGTACTTC. J is TRBJ2-5 and V is TRBV5-1; a weak D match, TRBD2 (7 bases). The J call could be wrong; TRBJ2-7 is a better fit for the DNA end. In germline, CDR1 is SGHRS, CDR2 YFSETQ. The CDR3 has 15 residues.

In this sample, this clone turned up once. The chain recombines TRBV19 with TRBJ2-2; 7 nucleotides match TRBD1. J gave up 0 bases and V 5 bases, and 0 bases lay outside the gene matches. The CDR3 length is 14 residues. CDR1 and CDR2 (germline): LNHDA, SQIVND (reference sequence). Written as DNA, the CDR3 is TGTGCCAGTAGTGGGACAGCGAACACCGGGGAGCTGTTTTTT. Protein sequence: CASSGTANTGELFF.

This clone came up a few times. The rearrangement uses TRBV7-2 and TRBJ2-7; 8 positions match TRBD2. This CDR3 is built from 14 residues. Germline CDR1 reads SGHTA; CDR2 reads FQGNSA. V trimming: 4 bases; J trimming: 2 bases; junction bases outside the gene matches: 4. CDR3 coding DNA: TGTGCCAGCAGCTCCTTAGCGGGAACCTACGAGCAGTACTTC. Translated, it gives CASSSLAGTYEQYF.

V is TRBV11-3 and J is TRBJ2-5, with D tentatively TRBD1 (5 bases). Germline CDR1 reads SGHNT; CDR2 reads YENEEA. The CDR3 is 15 amino acids. The V end lost 1 base, the J end lost 5 bases, and 14 bases lay between the germline ends. This CDR3 reads CASSLGLRKGETQYF. In DNA form, the CDR3 reads TGTGCCAGCAGCTTAGGCCTCAGGAAGGGGGAGACCCAGTACTTC.

The genes are TRBV7-9 and TRBJ2-7, with 8 bases lining up with TRBD2. The CDR3 is 15 residues long. In germline, CDR1 is SEHNR, CDR2 FQNEAQ (reference sequence). Trimming removed 4 bases from V and 2 bases from J; junction bases left unmatched: 7. The CDR3 sequence: CASSSRLAPAYEQYF. DNA for the CDR3: TGTGCCAGCAGCTCGCGACTAGCGCCAGCCTACGAGCAGTACTTC.

This clone occurred a few times. The gene calls are TRBV10-1 and TRBJ2-3, with 8 bases aligning to TRBD2. J lost 2 bases, V lost 0 bases, and 10 bases had no gene match. CDR3 length: 18 residues. Germline V gene lookup returns CDR1 WNHNN and CDR2 SYGVQD (reference sequence). CDR3 in DNA: TGCGCCAGCAGTGAGTCGGCGAGAAGGCGGGGGGACACAGATACGCAGTATTTT. As protein: CASSESARRRGDTDTQYF.

As DNA, the CDR3 is TGTGCCAGCAGTGATTGGACAGGGGGCTCTGAGACCCAGTACTTC. This gives the protein CASSDWTGGSETQYF. The genes are TRBV6-1 and TRBJ2-5, with 11 bases matching TRBD1. This CDR3 has 15 amino acids. From germline, CDR1 is MNHNS and CDR2 SASEGT. V shed 3 bases, J shed 5 bases, and the junction held 5 bases outside the gene matches.

This chain connects TRBV4-3 to TRBJ2-5; D might be TRBD2 (5 bases). The CDR3 is 15 amino acids. The V gene lost 0 bases and the J gene lost 4 bases, with 12 bases spanning the gap. CDR1 is LGHNA and CDR2 is YSLEER in the germline V gene. CDR3 region: CASSQDSSSRETQYF. In DNA, the CDR3 is TGCGCCAGCAGCCAAGATTCATCTAGCCGAGAGACCCAGTACTTC.

The chain uses TRBV19 and TRBJ2-5, with TRBD2 matching 8 bases. The CDR3 runs to 11 residues. V shed 11 bases and J 4 bases; nucleotides not matched to a gene: 3. Germline values: CDR1 LNHDA, CDR2 SQIVND (reference sequence). CDR3 in DNA: TGTGCCTCGGGAGGGGGAGAGACCCAGTACTTC. Translated, it gives CASGGGETQYF.

The chain recombines TRBV6-6 with TRBJ1-2; D unclear. V dropped 2 bases and J dropped 12 bases, with 7 bases sitting between them. Per germline, CDR1 MNHNY and CDR2 SVGAGI (reference sequence). CDR3 length equals 10 residues. This CDR3 reads CASSYPTHTF. As DNA, the CDR3 is TGTGCCAGCAGTTACCCTACCCACACCTTC.

This clone occurred a few times. The V gene is TRBV5-1, the J gene TRBJ2-3; perhaps TRBD1 as D (6 bases). V lost 3 bases to trimming and J lost 6 bases, with 17 bases between them. The CDR3 extends over 15 amino acids. Germline V gene lookup returns CDR1 SGHRS and CDR2 YFSETQ. In DNA, the CDR3 is TGCGCCAGCAGCTCCTCACAGGGTACCCGGGATACGCAGTATTTT. This gives the protein CASSSSQGTRDTQYF.

This chain joins TRBV4-1 and TRBJ2-4; 8 positions match TRBD1. The V gene end was trimmed by 6 bases and the J gene end by 7 bases; junction bases not matched to a gene: 11. CDR1 and CDR2 (germline): MGHRA, YSYEKL. The CDR3 contains 15 residues. CDR3 DNA: TGCGCCAGCAGAAAGACAGGGGAAAGGGATAACATTCAGTACTTC. It codes for CASRKTGERDNIQYF.

The chain combines TRBV28 with TRBJ2-3; perhaps TRBD2 as D (5 bases). The CDR3 is made up of 14 amino acids. V was clipped by 2 bases and J by 3 bases, with 9 bases between them. Germline CDR1 MDHEN, CDR2 SYDVKM. Written as DNA, the CDR3 is TGTGCCAGCAGTTTAGCGCGGGTTACAGATACGCAGTATTTT. Translating gives CASSLARVTDTQYF.

This clone has a handful of counts. The CDR3 reads CASSPGISTDTQYF. The CDR3 DNA is TGTGCCAGCAGCCCAGGTATCAGCACAGATACGCAGTATTTT. V usage is TRBV9 and J usage is TRBJ2-3; D remains ambiguous. V dropped 4 bases and J dropped 0 bases, with 9 bases sitting between them. The CDR3 runs to 14 residues. CDR1 and CDR2 from the germline V gene are SGDLS and YYNGEE.

This clone has only one observation. The rearrangement joins TRBV6-5 to TRBJ2-7; possibly TRBD2 for D (6 bases). With 0 bases removed from V and 6 bases from J, the gap between germline ends came to 9 bases. This CDR3 has 13 residues. Germline CDR1 reads MNHEY; CDR2 reads SVGAGI. In nucleotides, the CDR3 is TGTGCCAGCAGTTACTCACGGGGAGGCGAGCAGTACTTC. It specifies CASSYSRGGEQYF.

The chain uses TRBV4-2 and TRBJ2-2, with a possible D match to TRBD1 (6 bases). Trimming took off 3 bases at V and 6 bases at J, with 20 bases between the two ends. This CDR3 has 17 residues. Germline V gene lookup returns CDR1 LGHNA and CDR2 YNFKEQ. CDR3 DNA: TGTGCCAGCAGCCATATAGGTCTCAGGGGTGGTGCCGGGGAGCTGTTTTTT. It specifies CASSHIGLRGGAGELFF.

The J gene is TRBJ2-1, the V gene TRBV6-5; 7 bases agree with TRBD2. The CDR3 sequence is 12 residues long. Looked up from germline, CDR1 is MNHEY and CDR2 is SVGAGI. V was pared by 6 bases and J by 10 bases, with 6 bases of the junction left unmatched. CDR3 loop: CASRALSGEQFF. The DNA for the CDR3 is TGTGCCAGCAGAGCCCTTAGCGGGGAGCAGTTCTTC.

The J gene is TRBJ1-1, the V gene TRBV2; D is undetermined. The CDR3 is 14 amino acids. V shed 4 bases and J shed 0 bases, with 9 bases lying between them. Per the germline V gene, CDR1 is SNHLY and CDR2 is FYNNEI. DNA for the CDR3: TGTGCCAGCAGTGCGAAGCCGATGAACACTGAAGCTTTCTTT. Amino acid sequence: CASSAKPMNTEAFF. Complete variable domain (other parts from reference TRBV2 and TRBJ1-1): EPEVTQTPSHQVTQMGQEVILRCVPISNHLYFYWYRQILGQKVEFLVSFYNNEISEKSEIFDDQFSVERPDGSNFTLKIRSTKLEDSAMYFCASSAKPMNTEAFFGQGTRLTVV.

The rearrangement joins TRBV19 to TRBJ2-7, with 11 bases fitting TRBD1. The CDR3 is 15 amino acids. Germline V lookup: CDR1 LNHDA, CDR2 SQIVND (reference sequence). Trimming took 3 bases from V and 0 from J; bases not matched to a gene: 1. Here the CDR3 DNA reads TGTGCCAGTAGTATGGGGACAGGGGGCTCCTACGAGCAGTACTTC. Protein: CASSMGTGGSYEQYF.

The chain recombines TRBV6-1 with TRBJ2-5; D is unresolved. This CDR3 region has 12 residues. V was cut by 6 bases and J by 5 bases, with 10 bases left in between. The germline gives CDR1 MNHNS, CDR2 SASEGT. DNA of the CDR3: TGTGCCAGCAGCCTGCGATGGGAGACCCAGTACTTC. Translation gives CASSLRWETQYF.